One and the same sample provided the 26 T cell receptor beta chains below, sequenced in a study of T cells in Graves' hyperthyroidism and ophthalmopathy. Amplification of TCR beta CDR3 regions used RNA as the template. First-round RT-PCR targeting the TCR CDR3 was performed with the HTBI primer set. TCRdb reanalysed the multiplex PCR reads using MiXCR and keeps one entry per CDR3 protein. The sample shows some 400,000 distinct CDR3 sequences, approximately 13% of them seen only once. The sample taken for sequencing was blood. Source of these receptors: a man younger than 45 with Graves' hyperthyroidism that later progressed to Graves' ophthalmopathy.

This clonotype has just a few counts. This rearrangement joins TRBV5-8 to TRBJ1-3; a weak D match, TRBD1 (5 bases). The CDR3 spans 13 residues. The germline CDR1 and CDR2 sequences are SGHTS and YDEGEE. V was pared by 0 bases and J by 8 bases, with 9 bases between. The DNA for the CDR3 is TGTGCCAGCAGCTTGGGACAGTTGTACACCATATATTTT. Protein: CASSLGQLYTIYF.

This clonotype was recorded a few times. V gene TRBV3-1 combines with J gene TRBJ2-1, with TRBD1 matching over 10 bases. The V and J ends lost 1 base and 9 bases, in that order; junction bases with no gene match: 0. This CDR3 is built from 13 residues. Germline V gene data show CDR1 as LGHDT and CDR2 as YNNKEL (reference sequence). The CDR3: CASSQGTGGEQFF. The CDR3 DNA reads TGTGCCAGCAGCCAAGGGACAGGGGGTGAGCAGTTCTTC.

The rearrangement joins TRBV7-3 to TRBJ2-7; D may correspond to TRBD1 or TRBD2 (5 bases each). CDR3 size: 16 residues. Trimming pared 3 bases from V and 3 bases from J, leaving 18 bases between. The V gene's germline CDR1 is SGHTA and CDR2 FQGTGA. CDR3 protein: CASSFEVRRGYYEQYF. CDR3 coding DNA: TGTGCCAGCAGCTTTGAAGTTCGACGGGGCTACTACGAGCAGTACTTC.

This clonotype was observed at least ten times. V and J are TRBV11-3 and TRBJ1-4; weak D call: TRBD1 (6 bases). CDR1 and CDR2 from the germline V gene are SGHNT and YENEEA. Trimming took 1 base from V and 5 from J, leaving 11 bases between them. The CDR3 totals 15 residues. The CDR3 here is CASSLAGAINEKLFF. The CDR3 nucleotides are TGTGCCAGCAGCTTAGCAGGGGCCATCAATGAAAAACTGTTTTTT.

On this clonotype itself: This may stem from a read error, because a much larger clone lies one nucleotide away. The chain employs TRBV5-1 and TRBJ2-3, with a possible D match to TRBD1 (5 bases). Trimming stripped 2 bases from V and 1 base from J, with 14 bases between. The V gene's germline CDR1 is SGHRS and CDR2 YFSETQ. The CDR3 is made up of 16 amino acids. CDR3 region: CASSLGKGPGTDTQYF. DNA of the CDR3: TGCGCCAGCAGCTTAGGTAAGGGGCCGGGCACAGATACGCAGTATTTT.

The J gene is TRBJ2-1, the V gene TRBV7-3; TRBD1 matches at 8 bases. CDR3 length: 15 residues. The germline V gene has CDR1 SGHTA and CDR2 FQGTGA. The V segment lost 3 bases and the J segment 3 bases; nucleotides outside the gene matches: 4. DNA for the CDR3: TGTGCCAGCAGCTTCTCTGGGACAGGCTACAATGAGCAGTTCTTC. Translation gives CASSFSGTGYNEQFF.

Note on this clonotype: A much larger clonotype is one base distant, so this may be a read error. The chain uses TRBV30 and TRBJ2-7; D is possibly TRBD1 or TRBD2 (5 bases each). This CDR3 is 10 amino acids long. The germline V gene encodes CDR1 GTSNPN and CDR2 SVGIG (reference sequence). CDR3 coding DNA: TGTGTCTGGGACGGGTACGAGCAGTACTTC. Protein: CVWDGYEQYF. Looking up the rest from reference TRBV30 and TRBJ2-7 gives the full variable domain: SQTIHQWPATLVQPVGSPLSLECTVEGTSNPNLYWYRQAAGRGLQLLFYSVGIGQISSEVPQNLSASRPQDRQFILSSKKLLLSDSGFYLCVWDGYEQYFGPGTRLTVT.

The gene calls are TRBV20-1 and TRBJ2-2; D is possibly TRBD2 (6 bases). The CDR3 runs to 14 residues. Germline CDR1 is DFQATT and CDR2 is SNEGSKA (reference sequence). Between the trimmed V and J ends, which lost 7 bases and 7 bases, there was a span of 19 bases. The CDR3 bases are TGCAGTGTTCTCCCAGGCGGGGATGTCGGGGAGCTGTTTTTT. This sequence encodes CSVLPGGDVGELFF.

This chain connects TRBV30 to TRBJ2-7, with D tentatively TRBD1 (6 bases). Germline V gene data show CDR1 as GTSNPN and CDR2 as SVGIG (reference sequence). The CDR3 contains 12 residues. The V gene lost 1 base and the J gene lost 6 bases, with 10 bases spanning the gap. The CDR3: CAWSEQGAEQYF. CDR3 DNA: TGTGCCTGGAGTGAACAGGGTGCCGAGCAGTACTTC.

V gene TRBV11-3 combines with J gene TRBJ2-2, with D tentatively TRBD1 or TRBD2 (6 bases each). Germline lookup yields CDR1 SGHNT and CDR2 YENEEA. V lost 2 bases and J lost 4, with 11 bases in between. There are 15 residues in the CDR3. The CDR3 DNA follows: TGTGCCAGCAGCTTAAGAGGGGGGAGCACCGGGGAGCTGTTTTTT. This translates into CASSLRGGSTGELFF. Full variable domain (outside the CDR3, taken from reference TRBV11-3 and TRBJ2-2): EAGVVQSPRYKIIEKKQPVAFWCNPISGHNTLYWYLQNLGQGPELLIRYENEEAVDDSQLPKDRFSAERLKGVDSTLKIQPAELGDSAVYLCASSLRGGSTGELFFGEGSRLTVL.

The CDR3: CSAKGRGWYNSPLHF. The CDR3, as DNA: TGCAGTGCTAAGGGGAGGGGGTGGTATAATTCACCCCTCCACTTT. The chain joins TRBV20-1 to TRBJ1-6; weak D call: TRBD1 (6 bases). The germline V gene encodes CDR1 DFQATT and CDR2 SNEGSKA (reference sequence). Trimming removed 4 bases from V and 4 bases from J, with 14 bases in between. There are 15 residues in the CDR3.

This clonotype was detected ten times or more. J is TRBJ2-3 and V is TRBV24-1, with D unclear. Trimming cost V 5 bases and J 0 bases, with 5 bases left between them. The CDR3 is made up of 13 amino acids. Germline-derived CDR1 and CDR2 are KGHDR and SFDVKD. The CDR3 reads CATSASSTDTQYF. CDR3 sequence (DNA): TGTGCCACCAGTGCTTCTAGCACAGATACGCAGTATTTT.

This clonotype was found a few times. The V gene is TRBV20-1, the J gene TRBJ1-2, with 9 bases aligning to TRBD1. Trimming cost V 4 bases and J 8 bases; bases outside gene matches: 14. CDR3 length: 15 amino acids. Per germline, CDR1 DFQATT and CDR2 SNEGSKA (reference sequence). The DNA for the CDR3 is TGCAGTGCTAAGGGGCGGGACAGGGCCATAATGGGCTACACCTTC. This translates into CSAKGRDRAIMGYTF.

This clonotype was seen a handful of times. This chain links TRBV7-9 with TRBJ2-3; tentative D call: TRBD2 (6 bases). The CDR3 loop spans 15 amino acids. From germline, CDR1 is SEHNR and CDR2 FQNEAQ (reference sequence). The V gene lost 0 bases and the J gene lost 5 bases, with 12 bases spanning the gap. The CDR3 reads CASSLARLVGDTQYF. CDR3 sequence (DNA): TGTGCCAGCAGCTTAGCCAGACTAGTGGGAGATACGCAGTATTTT.

The chain carries TRBV5-4 and TRBJ1-6; the D is unclear. This CDR3 has 14 residues. V was trimmed by 3 bases and J by 2 bases, leaving 6 bases between them. The germline CDR1 and CDR2 sequences are SGHNT and YYREEE (reference sequence). CDR3 region: CASSYGTYNSPLHF. The CDR3, as DNA: TGTGCCAGCAGCTATGGGACCTATAATTCACCCCTCCACTTT. The complete variable domain, with remaining parts taken from reference TRBV5-4 and TRBJ1-6, reads ETGVTQSPTHLIKTRGQQVTLRCSSQSGHNTVSWYQQALGQGPQFIFQYYREEENGRGNFPPRFSGLQFPNYSSELNVNALELDDSALYLCASSYGTYNSPLHFGNGTRLTVT.

This clonotype was seen only a few times. The chain couples TRBV3-1 to TRBJ2-2, with 12 bases that match TRBD1. The CDR3 loop spans 17 amino acids. The germline CDR1 and CDR2 sequences are LGHDT and YNNKEL (reference sequence). J gave up 5 bases and V 2 bases, and 6 bases lay outside the gene matches. The CDR3 loop is CASSQLGQGAWTGELFF. For the CDR3, the DNA is TGTGCCAGCAGCCAATTGGGACAGGGGGCTTGGACCGGGGAGCTGTTTTTT.

This clonotype was recorded at least ten times. The chain employs TRBV30 and TRBJ1-4, with 8 bases identical to TRBD1. Germline V gene sequence: CDR1 GTSNPN, CDR2 SVGIG (reference sequence). After removal of 4 bases from V and 8 bases from J, the junction contained 6 bases not matched to a gene. The CDR3 contains 13 residues. CDR3 sequence reads: CAWTRQGREKLFF. The CDR3 DNA is TGTGCCTGGACCCGACAGGGGAGAGAAAAACTGTTTTTT.

This clonotype was observed a handful of times. The gene calls are TRBV4-1 and TRBJ1-6; no clear D. The CDR3 totals 13 residues. V was pared by 3 bases and J by 8 bases, with 8 bases between. CDR1 is MGHRA, CDR2 YSYEKL, per germline. The CDR3 here is CASSQDADSPLHF. The DNA of the CDR3 is TGCGCCAGCAGCCAGGACGCGGATTCACCCCTCCACTTT.

In this sample, this clonotype turned up many times. The chain couples TRBV4-2 to TRBJ2-1; no firm D call. CDR3 length: 15 residues. The germline gives CDR1 LGHNA, CDR2 YNFKEQ. V was clipped by 8 bases and J by 0 bases, with 14 bases between them. The CDR3 here is CASHQQTSSYNEQFF. DNA for the CDR3: TGTGCCAGCCATCAACAGACGAGCTCCTACAATGAGCAGTTCTTC.

The chain employs TRBV10-3 and TRBJ2-2; possible D gene TRBD1, 5 bases. Trimming took 2 bases from V and 0 from J, leaving 13 bases between them. Germline lookup yields CDR1 ENHRY and CDR2 SYGVKD. CDR3 size: 17 residues. CDR3 in amino acids: CAISEPQGRANTGELFF. The DNA of the CDR3 is TGTGCCATCAGTGAGCCCCAGGGCAGGGCGAACACCGGGGAGCTGTTTTTT.

The chain uses TRBV19 and TRBJ1-2; 7 bases are a match to TRBD1. CDR3 length equals 14 residues. Per the germline V gene, CDR1 is LNHDA and CDR2 is SQIVND (reference sequence). The V segment lost 10 bases and the J segment 0 bases; nucleotides outside the gene matches: 8. The CDR3: CATRQGYPNYGYTF. The CDR3 region has the DNA TGTGCCACCCGACAGGGATACCCTAACTATGGCTACACCTTC.

Concerning this clonotype: One base away lies a much larger clone, so this may be a sequencing read error. The rearrangement joins TRBV12-3 or TRBV12-4 to TRBJ1-2; 7 nucleotides agree with TRBD1. V was clipped by 7 bases and J by 9 bases; unmatched bases: 11. This CDR3 is built from 13 residues. CDR3 DNA sequence: TGTGCCAGCATTACAGACAGGGCAGCTTGCTACACCTTC. Translated, it gives CASITDRAACYTF.

This chain connects TRBV11-3 to TRBJ2-6, with D possibly being TRBD1 (6 bases). The ends were cut back, 8 bases at V and 0 bases at J, with 17 bases in the middle. This CDR3 has 17 residues. Looked up from germline, CDR1 is SGHNT and CDR2 is YENEEA. CDR3 DNA: TGTGCCAGCCGCGATGGACAGCAGGCCTCTGGGGCCAACGTCCTGACTTTC. Translating it yields CASRDGQQASGANVLTF.

The chain is built from TRBV15 and TRBJ2-5, with D uncertain. V lost 0 bases to trimming and J lost 4 bases, with 0 bases between them. In germline, CDR1 is LNHNV, CDR2 YYDKDF (reference sequence). CDR3 length: 11 residues. CDR3 in DNA: TGTGCCACCAGCAGAGAAGAGACCCAGTACTTC. It is translated as CATSREETQYF. The full variable domain, its missing parts supplied by reference TRBV15 and TRBJ2-5, is DAMVIQNPRYQVTQFGKPVTLSCSQTLNHNVMYWYQQKSSQAPKLLFHYYDKDFNNEADTPDNFQSRRPNTSFCFLDIRSPGLGDTAMYLCATSREETQYFGPGTRLLVL.

Details on this clonotype: A much larger clone lies one base from this, so it may be a read error. The J gene is TRBJ1-2, the V gene TRBV3-1, with a possible D match to TRBD1 (5 bases). Germline V gives CDR1 LGHDT, CDR2 YNNKEL (reference sequence). The CDR3 totals 15 residues. In DNA, the CDR3 is TGTGCCAGCAGCCAAGCACCAGGGACCAACTATGGCTGCACCTTC. This codes for CASSQAPGTNYGCTF.

The rearrangement links TRBV4-2 to TRBJ1-1; TRBD1 might be the D (5 bases). V was cut by 4 bases and J by 0 bases, with 18 bases left in between. CDR3 size: 17 residues. The germline CDR1 and CDR2 sequences are LGHNA and YNFKEQ. The DNA for the CDR3 is TGTGCCAGCAGCCCCAAGACCGGGGCAAGAATGAACACTGAAGCTTTCTTT. Residues: CASSPKTGARMNTEAFF.